This TCR beta chain was captured in a study of OX40 agonist ivuxolimab in advanced cancers. Study-level information: The study treated patients with ivuxolimab, an agonistic anti-OX40 (CD134) antibody.

The J segment lost 8 bases and the V segment lost 1 base, leaving 0 bases of the junction unmatched. The CDR3 is made up of 12 amino acids. Germline lookup yields CDR1 SGHRS and CDR2 YFSETQ. TCRdb keeps only in-frame clones here, not all; method: immunoSEQ multiplex PCR. Among fewer than 30,000 clones listed, about four fifths were seen once. The chain uses TRBV5-1 and TRBJ2-1; 7 nucleotides line up with TRBD1. The clonotype was recovered from an adult with an advanced solid tumor such as melanoma, head and neck, liver or kidney cancer. This specimen consisted of CD4+ or CD8+ T cells sorted from blood, obtained in a trial of the OX40 agonist ivuxolimab. CDR3 in amino acids: CASSLTGDEQFF. CDR3 bases: TGCGCCAGCAGCTTGACAGGGGATGAGCAGTTCTTC.